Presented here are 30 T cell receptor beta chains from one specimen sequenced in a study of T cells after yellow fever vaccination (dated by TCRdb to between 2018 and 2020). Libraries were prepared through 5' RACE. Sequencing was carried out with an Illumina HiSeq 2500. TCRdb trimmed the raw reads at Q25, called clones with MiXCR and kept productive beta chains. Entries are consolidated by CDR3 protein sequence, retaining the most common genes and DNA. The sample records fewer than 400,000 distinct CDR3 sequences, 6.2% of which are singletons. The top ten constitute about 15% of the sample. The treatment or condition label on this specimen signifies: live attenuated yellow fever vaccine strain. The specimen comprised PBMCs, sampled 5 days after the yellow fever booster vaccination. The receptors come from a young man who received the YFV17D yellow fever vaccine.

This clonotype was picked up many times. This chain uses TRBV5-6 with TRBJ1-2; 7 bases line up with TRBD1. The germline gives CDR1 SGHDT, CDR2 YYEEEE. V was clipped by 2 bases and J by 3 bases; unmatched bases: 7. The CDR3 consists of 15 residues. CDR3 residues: CASSLGRTGDYGYTF. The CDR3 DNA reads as TGTGCCAGCAGCTTAGGTCGAACAGGGGACTATGGCTACACCTTC. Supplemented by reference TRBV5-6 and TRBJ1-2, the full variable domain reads DAGVTQSPTHLIKTRGQQVTLRCSPKSGHDTVSWYQQALGQGPQFIFQYYEEEERQRGNFPDRFSGHQFPNYSSELNVNALLLGDSALYLCASSLGRTGDYGYTFGSGTRLTVV.

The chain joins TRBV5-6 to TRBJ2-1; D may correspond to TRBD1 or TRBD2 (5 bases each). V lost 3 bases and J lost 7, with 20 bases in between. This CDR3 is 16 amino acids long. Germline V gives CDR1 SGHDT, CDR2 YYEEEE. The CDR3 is CASSWTIRRGRNEQFF. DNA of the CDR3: TGTGCCAGCAGCTGGACAATTCGGCGAGGGAGAAATGAGCAGTTCTTC. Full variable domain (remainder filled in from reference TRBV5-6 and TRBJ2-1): DAGVTQSPTHLIKTRGQQVTLRCSPKSGHDTVSWYQQALGQGPQFIFQYYEEEERQRGNFPDRFSGHQFPNYSSELNVNALLLGDSALYLCASSWTIRRGRNEQFFGPGTRLTVL.

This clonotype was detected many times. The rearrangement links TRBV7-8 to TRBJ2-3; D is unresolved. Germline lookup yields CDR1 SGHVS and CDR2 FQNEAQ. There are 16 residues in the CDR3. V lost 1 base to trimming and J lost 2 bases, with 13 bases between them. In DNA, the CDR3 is TGTGCCAGCAGCTTAGAGCCCCGACTTTACACAGATACGCAGTATTTT. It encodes CASSLEPRLYTDTQYF.

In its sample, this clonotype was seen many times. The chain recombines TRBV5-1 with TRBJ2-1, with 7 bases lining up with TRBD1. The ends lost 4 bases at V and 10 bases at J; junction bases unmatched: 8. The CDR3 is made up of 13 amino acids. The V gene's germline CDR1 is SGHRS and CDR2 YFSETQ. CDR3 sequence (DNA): TGCGCCAGCAGCCCTGCCCTAGGGGGCGAGCAGTTCTTC. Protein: CASSPALGGEQFF.

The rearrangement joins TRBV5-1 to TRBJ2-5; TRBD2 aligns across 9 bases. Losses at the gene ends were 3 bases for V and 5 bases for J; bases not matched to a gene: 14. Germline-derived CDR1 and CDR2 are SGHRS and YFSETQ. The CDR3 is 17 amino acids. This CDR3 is CASSSAPASGKSETQYF. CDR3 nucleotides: TGCGCCAGCAGCTCGGCCCCGGCTAGCGGGAAATCGGAGACCCAGTACTTC.

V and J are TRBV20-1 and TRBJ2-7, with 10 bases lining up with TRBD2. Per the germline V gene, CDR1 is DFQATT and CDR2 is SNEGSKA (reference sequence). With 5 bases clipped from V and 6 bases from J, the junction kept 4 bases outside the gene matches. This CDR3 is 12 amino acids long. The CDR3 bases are TGCAGTGCTGGTAGCGGGGGGATCGAGCAGTACTTC. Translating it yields CSAGSGGIEQYF.

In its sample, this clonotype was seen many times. The CDR3 loop is CASCPGLAETGELFF. In DNA form, the CDR3 reads TGCGCCAGCTGCCCAGGACTAGCGGAAACCGGGGAGCTGTTTTTT. The rearrangement joins TRBV5-1 to TRBJ2-2, with 10 bases lining up with TRBD2. CDR1 and CDR2 (germline): SGHRS, YFSETQ. The CDR3 runs 15 residues. J lost 5 bases, V lost 7 bases, and 8 bases had no gene match.

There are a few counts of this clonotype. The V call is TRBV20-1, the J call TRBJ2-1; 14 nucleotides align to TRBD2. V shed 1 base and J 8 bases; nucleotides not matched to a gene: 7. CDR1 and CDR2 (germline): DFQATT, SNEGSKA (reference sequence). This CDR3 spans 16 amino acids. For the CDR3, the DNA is TGCAGTGCTAGAGCCGGACTAGCGGGAGGCTTCGATGAGCAGTTCTTC. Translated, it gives CSARAGLAGGFDEQFF.

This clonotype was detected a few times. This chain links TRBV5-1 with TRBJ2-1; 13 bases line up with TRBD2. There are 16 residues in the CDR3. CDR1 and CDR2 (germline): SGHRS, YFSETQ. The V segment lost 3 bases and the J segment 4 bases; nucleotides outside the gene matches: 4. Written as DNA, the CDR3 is TGCGCCAGCAGCTCGGGACTAGCGGGAAAATACAATGAGCAGTTCTTC. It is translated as CASSSGLAGKYNEQFF.

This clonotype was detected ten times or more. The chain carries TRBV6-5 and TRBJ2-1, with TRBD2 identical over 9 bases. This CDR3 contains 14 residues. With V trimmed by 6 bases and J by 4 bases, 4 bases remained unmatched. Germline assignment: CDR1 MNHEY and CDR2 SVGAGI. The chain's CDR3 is CASRIAGEYNEQFF. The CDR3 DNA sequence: TGTGCCAGCAGAATAGCGGGGGAGTACAATGAGCAGTTCTTC.

The CDR3 loop reads CSAPASGYNEQFF. DNA of the CDR3: TGCAGTGCTCCCGCTAGCGGCTACAATGAGCAGTTCTTC. The J gene is TRBJ2-1, the V gene TRBV20-1; the match to TRBD2 covers 7 bases. Germline V gene sequence: CDR1 DFQATT, CDR2 SNEGSKA (reference sequence). The J segment lost 3 bases and the V segment lost 5 bases, leaving 4 bases of the junction unmatched. The CDR3 is 13 amino acids.

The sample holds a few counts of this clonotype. The CDR3 DNA is TGTGCCATCAGTGCCGAGGGAGTAGATACGCAGTATTTT. It translates to CAISAEGVDTQYF. The chain combines TRBV10-3 with TRBJ2-3, with a possible D match to TRBD2 (5 bases). V lost 4 bases and J 5 bases, leaving 10 bases between the germline ends. Germline-derived CDR1 and CDR2 are ENHRY and SYGVKD. The CDR3 is 13 amino acids.

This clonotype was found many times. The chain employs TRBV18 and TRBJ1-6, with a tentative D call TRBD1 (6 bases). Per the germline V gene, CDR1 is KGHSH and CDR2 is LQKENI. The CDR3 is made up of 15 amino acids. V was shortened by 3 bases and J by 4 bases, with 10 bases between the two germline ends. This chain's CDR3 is CASSPSGQYNSPLHF. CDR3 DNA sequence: TGTGCCAGCTCACCTTCGGGACAATATAATTCACCCCTCCACTTT.

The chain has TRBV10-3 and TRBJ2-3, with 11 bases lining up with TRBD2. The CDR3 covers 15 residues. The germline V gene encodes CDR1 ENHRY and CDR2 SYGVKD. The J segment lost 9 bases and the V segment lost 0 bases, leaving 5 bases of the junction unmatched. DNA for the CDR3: TGTGCCATCAGTGAGTCACTAGCGGGAGAGGACACGCAGTATTTT. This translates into CAISESLAGEDTQYF.

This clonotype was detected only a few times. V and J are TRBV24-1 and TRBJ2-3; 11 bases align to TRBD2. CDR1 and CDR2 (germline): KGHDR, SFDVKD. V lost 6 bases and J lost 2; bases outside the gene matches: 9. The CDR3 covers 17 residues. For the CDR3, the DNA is TGTGCCACCAGTTCCGGTTCGACTAGCGGGATCACAGATACGCAGTATTTT. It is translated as CATSSGSTSGITDTQYF.

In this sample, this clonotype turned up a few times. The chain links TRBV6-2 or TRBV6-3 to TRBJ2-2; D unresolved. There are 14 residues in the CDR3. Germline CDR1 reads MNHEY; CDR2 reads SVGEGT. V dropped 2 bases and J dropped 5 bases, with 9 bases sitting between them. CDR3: CASSYLHTTGELFF. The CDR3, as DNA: TGTGCCAGCAGTTACCTACATACGACCGGGGAGCTGTTTTTT.

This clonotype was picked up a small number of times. The CDR3 nucleotides are TGTGCCAGCAGCTCAGCCTTAGCGGGAGGAGAGACCCAGTACTTC. Encoded protein: CASSSALAGGETQYF. The rearrangement links TRBV7-9 to TRBJ2-5; 10 positions match TRBD2. Germline CDR1 SEHNR, CDR2 FQNEAQ (reference sequence). CDR3 size: 15 residues. V lost 4 bases and J lost 4; bases outside the gene matches: 6.

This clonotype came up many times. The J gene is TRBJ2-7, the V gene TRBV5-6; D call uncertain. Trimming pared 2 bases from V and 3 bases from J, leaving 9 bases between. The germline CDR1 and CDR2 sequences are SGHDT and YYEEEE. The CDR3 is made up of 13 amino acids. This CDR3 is CASSFGTDYEQYF. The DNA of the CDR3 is TGTGCCAGCAGCTTTGGTACAGACTACGAGCAGTACTTC.

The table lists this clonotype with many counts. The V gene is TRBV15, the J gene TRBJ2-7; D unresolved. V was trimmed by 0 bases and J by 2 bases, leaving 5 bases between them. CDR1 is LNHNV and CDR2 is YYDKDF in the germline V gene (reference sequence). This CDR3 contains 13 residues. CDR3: CATSRDQTYEQYF. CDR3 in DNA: TGTGCCACCAGCAGAGATCAAACCTACGAGCAGTACTTC. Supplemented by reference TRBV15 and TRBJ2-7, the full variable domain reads DAMVIQNPRYQVTQFGKPVTLSCSQTLNHNVMYWYQQKSSQAPKLLFHYYDKDFNNEADTPDNFQSRRPNTSFCFLDIRSPGLGDTAMYLCATSRDQTYEQYFGPGTRLTVT.

CDR3: CASSLEGAREQYF. The CDR3 DNA is TGCGCCAGCAGCTTGGAGGGGGCGCGTGAGCAGTACTTC. The V gene is TRBV5-1, the J gene TRBJ2-7; TRBD1 agrees at 7 bases. Germline V lookup: CDR1 SGHRS, CDR2 YFSETQ. The J segment lost 7 bases and the V segment lost 0 bases, leaving 4 bases of the junction unmatched. This CDR3 contains 13 residues.

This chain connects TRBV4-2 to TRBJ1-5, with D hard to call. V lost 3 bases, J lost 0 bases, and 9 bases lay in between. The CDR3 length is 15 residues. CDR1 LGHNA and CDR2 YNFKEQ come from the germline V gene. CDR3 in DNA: TGTGCCAGCAGCCACCAAACATATAGCAATCAGCCCCAGCATTTT. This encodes CASSHQTYSNQPQHF.

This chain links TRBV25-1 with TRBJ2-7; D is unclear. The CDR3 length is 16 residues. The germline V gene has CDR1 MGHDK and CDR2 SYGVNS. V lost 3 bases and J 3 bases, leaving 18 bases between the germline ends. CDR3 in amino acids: CASSDVAGPRLYEQYF. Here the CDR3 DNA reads TGTGCCAGCAGTGACGTTGCCGGGCCGAGACTCTACGAGCAGTACTTC.

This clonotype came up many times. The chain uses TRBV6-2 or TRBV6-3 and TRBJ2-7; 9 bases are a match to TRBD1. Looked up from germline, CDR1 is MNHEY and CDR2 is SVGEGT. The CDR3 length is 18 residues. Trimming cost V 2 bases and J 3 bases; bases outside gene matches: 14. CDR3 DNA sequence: TGTGCCAGCAGTTACCAAAGCGGGACAGGGATCGGGATCTACGAGCAGTACTTC. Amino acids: CASSYQSGTGIGIYEQYF.

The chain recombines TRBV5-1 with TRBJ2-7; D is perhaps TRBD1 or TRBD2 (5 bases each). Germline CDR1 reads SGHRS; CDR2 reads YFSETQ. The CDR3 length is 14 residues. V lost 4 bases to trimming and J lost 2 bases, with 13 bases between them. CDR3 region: CASSTFGTPYEQYF. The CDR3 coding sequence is TGCGCCAGCAGCACCTTCGGGACCCCCTACGAGCAGTACTTC.

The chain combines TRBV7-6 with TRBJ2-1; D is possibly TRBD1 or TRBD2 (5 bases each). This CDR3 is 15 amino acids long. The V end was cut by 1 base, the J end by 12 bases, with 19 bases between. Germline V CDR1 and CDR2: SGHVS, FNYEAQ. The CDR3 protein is CASSLGAAGDGGQFF. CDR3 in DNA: TGTGCCAGCAGCTTAGGGGCTGCCGGCGATGGGGGGCAGTTCTTC.

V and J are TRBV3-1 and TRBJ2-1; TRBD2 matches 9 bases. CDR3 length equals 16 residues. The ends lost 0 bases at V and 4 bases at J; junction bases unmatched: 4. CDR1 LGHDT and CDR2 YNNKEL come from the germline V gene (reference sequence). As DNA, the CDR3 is TGTGCCAGCAGCCAAGATTTAGCGGGGGAATACAATGAGCAGTTCTTC. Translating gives CASSQDLAGEYNEQFF.

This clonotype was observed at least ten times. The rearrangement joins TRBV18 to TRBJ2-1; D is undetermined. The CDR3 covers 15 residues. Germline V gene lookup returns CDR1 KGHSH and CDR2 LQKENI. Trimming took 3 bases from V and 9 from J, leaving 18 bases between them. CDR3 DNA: TGTGCCAGCTCACCCACGGCGCTCCTCACTGTTGAGCAGTTCTTC. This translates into CASSPTALLTVEQFF.

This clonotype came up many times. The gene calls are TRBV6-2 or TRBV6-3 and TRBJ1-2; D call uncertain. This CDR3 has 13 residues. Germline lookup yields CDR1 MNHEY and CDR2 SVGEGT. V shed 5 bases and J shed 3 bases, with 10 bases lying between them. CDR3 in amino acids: CASSLDGYYGYTF. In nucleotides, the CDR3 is TGTGCCAGCAGTCTGGACGGATACTATGGCTACACCTTC.

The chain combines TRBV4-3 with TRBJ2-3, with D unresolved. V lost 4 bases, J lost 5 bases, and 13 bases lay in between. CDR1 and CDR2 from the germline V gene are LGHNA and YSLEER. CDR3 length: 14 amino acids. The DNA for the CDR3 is TGCGCCAGCAGCCCCTCCGAGACACTAGATACGCAGTATTTT. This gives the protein CASSPSETLDTQYF.

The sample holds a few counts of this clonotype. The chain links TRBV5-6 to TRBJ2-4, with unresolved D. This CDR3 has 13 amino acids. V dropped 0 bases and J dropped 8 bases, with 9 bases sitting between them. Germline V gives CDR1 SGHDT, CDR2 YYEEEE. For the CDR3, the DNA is TGTGCCAGCAGCTTGGGATCTGGGGACATTCAGTACTTC. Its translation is CASSLGSGDIQYF.